The clone carrying this T cell receptor beta chain has just one count. Its antigen remains unknown. Other DNA sequences in this sample translate to the same CDR3. An assay was performed, and its level was deep. TCRdb's copy holds only in-frame clones and misses some; the assay was immunoSEQ multiplex PCR. Of about 1.5 million clones in the sample, 98% are singletons; the top ten hold roughly 0.4%. This entry is derived from a study of shared clonotypes between healthy human individuals. Study at large: CD4 naive and memory got three plates each, CD8 naive two, CD8 memory one.

A CD45RA+ naive subset and a CD45RA-negative memory subset were split from CD4+ cells. Germline V gene sequence: CDR1 KGHSH, CDR2 LQKENI. The junction had 2 bases not matched to a gene; V was cut back by 3 bases and J by 4 bases. CDR3 length: 15 amino acids. Study-wide results and limits: Between a handful of donors, naive CD4 clonotypes were shared at a level of roughly 5.5%.

This chain joins TRBV18 and TRBJ2-3, with TRBD1 matching 12 bases. This receptor was identified in a young man in good health. The material sequenced was naive CD4+ T cells sorted from blood. This sample's subset: CD45RA+ positively selected. CDR3 DNA sequence: TGTGCCAGCTCACCCGGGACAGGGGGCCCAGATACGCAGTATTTT. Protein: CASSPGTGGPDTQYF.